These 29 T cell receptor beta chains came from one sample sequenced in a study of long-term antiretroviral therapy in people with HIV. Survey-level resolution applied to immunoSEQ assay v3.0. Some clones are missing from TCRdb's copy, which holds only in-frame ones; the method was immunoSEQ multiplex PCR. The sample yields 25,000 to 30,000 clones, 65% to 85% seen once. Here the sequenced sample was unsorted PBMCs, taken 2.1 years after starting antiretroviral therapy. The receptors shown here come from a young man with HIV.

This clone showed up just once. V and J are TRBV6-1 and TRBJ2-5, with 12 bases that match TRBD2. Germline CDR1 reads MNHNS; CDR2 reads SASEGT. This CDR3 is 15 amino acids long. The V and J ends lost 3 bases and 3 bases, in that order; junction bases with no gene match: 2. The CDR3 nucleotides are TGTGCCAGCAGTGAGCGACTAGCGGGAGAAGAGACCCAGTACTTC. Translated: CASSERLAGEETQYF.

The chain joins TRBV27 to TRBJ2-1, with 8 bases lining up with TRBD1. Germline assignment: CDR1 MNHEY and CDR2 SMNVEV (reference sequence). This CDR3 contains 14 residues. V was clipped by 6 bases and J by 3 bases; unmatched bases: 4. DNA for the CDR3: TGTGCCAGCAGGCCAGGGGGCGGCTACAATGAGCAGTTCTTC. Encoded protein: CASRPGGGYNEQFF.

CDR3 region: CASSPRSMNTEAFF. The CDR3 DNA sequence: TGTGCCAGCAGCCCGCGGAGCATGAACACTGAAGCTTTCTTT. The chain is built from TRBV5-6 and TRBJ1-1; no clear D. Germline V CDR1 and CDR2: SGHDT, YYEEEE. There are 14 residues in the CDR3. The V gene lost 4 bases and the J gene lost 0 bases, with 10 bases spanning the gap.

The V call is TRBV5-1, the J call TRBJ2-5; tentatively, D is TRBD2 (6 bases). CDR1 and CDR2 from the germline V gene are SGHRS and YFSETQ. The CDR3 is made up of 15 amino acids. Trimming shortened V by 2 bases and J by 2 bases, and 13 bases separated the two germline ends. CDR3 in amino acids: CASSLPAGSQETQYF. The CDR3, as DNA: TGCGCCAGCAGCTTACCTGCGGGATCTCAAGAGACCCAGTACTTC.

The chain combines TRBV28 with TRBJ1-4; D not certain. This CDR3 region has 13 residues. V was shortened by 9 bases and J by 4 bases, with 12 bases between the two germline ends. Per the germline V gene, CDR1 is MDHEN and CDR2 is SYDVKM. CDR3 amino acids: CASAATGNEKLFF. In DNA, the CDR3 is TGTGCCAGTGCGGCTACTGGTAATGAAAAACTGTTTTTT.

This chain uses TRBV19 with TRBJ2-7, with D maybe TRBD2 (5 bases). This CDR3 comprises 16 residues. Trimming shortened V by 1 base and J by 4 bases, and 17 bases separated the two germline ends. The germline CDR1 and CDR2 sequences are LNHDA and SQIVND (reference sequence). CDR3 DNA sequence: TGTGCCAGTAGTATAGTATCAGGACTGAGGTCATACGAGCAGTACTTC. Protein product: CASSIVSGLRSYEQYF.

The V gene is TRBV18, the J gene TRBJ1-1; D is possibly TRBD1 (6 bases). Germline CDR1 is KGHSH and CDR2 is LQKENI. This CDR3 is built from 15 residues. V lost 2 bases, J lost 6 bases, and 16 bases lay in between. For the CDR3, the DNA is TGTGCCAGCTCACCAGATCGGGGGCCGGGGGCTGAAGCTTTCTTT. Its protein product is CASSPDRGPGAEAFF.

The chain uses TRBV7-9 and TRBJ1-2, with 11 nucleotides matching TRBD1. V shed 6 bases, J shed 4 bases, and the junction held 10 bases outside the gene matches. There are 16 residues in the CDR3. Germline V lookup: CDR1 SEHNR, CDR2 FQNEAQ (reference sequence). DNA of the CDR3: TGTGCCAGCAGGACCGGGACAGGGGGTAGCAGCTATGGCTACACCTTC. Its protein product is CASRTGTGGSSYGYTF.

This chain uses TRBV9 with TRBJ2-1; the match to TRBD1 covers 7 bases. Trimming took 6 bases from V and 1 from J; bases not matched to a gene: 7. The CDR3 is made up of 15 amino acids. The V gene's germline CDR1 is SGDLS and CDR2 YYNGEE. For the CDR3, the DNA is TGTGCCAGCACTACCGGGACAGCTTCCTACAATGAGCAGTTCTTC. Its translation is CASTTGTASYNEQFF.

This clone was detected only a few times. The chain joins TRBV7-2 to TRBJ1-6, with D unresolved. The V and J ends lost 6 bases and 1 base respectively, with 10 bases between them. Per germline, CDR1 SGHTA and CDR2 FQGNSA. This CDR3 has 15 amino acids. The CDR3 DNA reads as TGTGCCAGCAGTTCAGGAGGTTCCTATAATTCACCCCTCCACTTT. This translates into CASSSGGSYNSPLHF.

The chain recombines TRBV25-1 with TRBJ1-2; D ambiguous. CDR1 is MGHDK and CDR2 is SYGVNS in the germline V gene. V lost 5 bases to trimming and J lost 6 bases, with 7 bases between them. The CDR3 is 11 amino acids. CDR3 nucleotides: TGTGCCAGCAGTAAACTAGATGGCTACACCTTC. This translates into CASSKLDGYTF.

The chain recombines TRBV27 with TRBJ2-2; D may be TRBD2 (5 bases). This CDR3 is built from 15 residues. CDR1 and CDR2 (germline): MNHEY, SMNVEV (reference sequence). With 4 bases removed from V and 7 bases from J, the gap between germline ends came to 16 bases. CDR3 sequence (DNA): TGTGCCAGCAGTTATAGGAACCCACGGGACGGGGAGCTGTTTTTT. Translation gives CASSYRNPRDGELFF.

J is TRBJ2-5 and V is TRBV12-2; the table's D call TRBD2 went unverified against the DNA. TRBV12-2 is deemed a pseudogene. CDR3 length: 19 amino acids. The CDR3 DNA is TGTGCAAGTCGCTTAGCGCGGACTAGCGGGAGCAATAGGGGAGAGACCCAGTACTTC. Translating gives CASRLARTSGSNRGETQYF.

The genes are TRBV19 and TRBJ1-1; the D is unclear. The CDR3 is 14 amino acids. Trimming left V 0 bases short and J 1 base short, with 6 bases between. CDR1 and CDR2 (germline): LNHDA, SQIVND (reference sequence). The CDR3 region is CASSIDRGNTEAFF. The CDR3 bases are TGTGCCAGTAGTATAGACCGAGGGAACACTGAAGCTTTCTTT.

This rearrangement joins TRBV9 to TRBJ2-5; 7 positions match TRBD2. The V segment lost 2 bases and the J segment 4 bases; nucleotides outside the gene matches: 8. CDR3 size: 15 residues. Germline loops: CDR1 SGDLS, CDR2 YYNGEE. CDR3 loop: CASSVTMGGAETQYF. The CDR3 DNA follows: TGTGCCAGCAGCGTCACAATGGGAGGGGCAGAGACCCAGTACTTC.

As DNA, the CDR3 is TGTGCCAGCAGCTTCTCACAGGGGCTTAATGAAAAACTGTTTTTT. Translation: CASSFSQGLNEKLFF. The V gene is TRBV7-9, the J gene TRBJ1-4, with 7 bases that match TRBD1. The V and J ends lost 3 bases and 4 bases, in that order; junction bases with no gene match: 5. There are 15 residues in the CDR3. CDR1 is SEHNR, CDR2 FQNEAQ, per germline (reference sequence).

This clone was observed a single time. The chain is built from TRBV5-5 and TRBJ2-5; no reliable D call. V was cut by 3 bases and J by 4 bases, with 7 bases left in between. The CDR3 loop spans 12 amino acids. The germline CDR1 and CDR2 sequences are SGHKS and YYEKEE (reference sequence). The CDR3 DNA reads as TGTGCCAGCAGCTCTTGGCTAGAGACCCAGTACTTC. Translated: CASSSWLETQYF.

V and J are TRBV29-1 and TRBJ2-7; TRBD1 or TRBD2 may be the D gene (6 bases each). Trimming left V 4 bases short and J 5 bases short, with 9 bases between. The CDR3 covers 11 residues. CDR1 and CDR2 from the germline V gene are SQVTM and ANQGSEA. CDR3 protein: CSVGGADEQYF. DNA for the CDR3: TGCAGCGTTGGGGGGGCGGACGAGCAGTACTTC.

This clone was seen once. The rearrangement joins TRBV5-4 to TRBJ2-5; tentative D call: TRBD1 (6 bases). From germline, CDR1 is SGHNT and CDR2 YYREEE (reference sequence). The CDR3 is 15 amino acids. Trimming removed 0 bases at V and 3 bases at J, with 12 bases between. The CDR3 sequence is CASSLGGPQKETQYF. CDR3 in DNA: TGTGCCAGCAGCTTGGGGGGGCCTCAGAAAGAGACCCAGTACTTC.

This chain links TRBV5-1 with TRBJ2-1; D gene ambiguous. CDR3 length: 15 amino acids. Germline V gives CDR1 SGHRS, CDR2 YFSETQ. V gave up 3 bases and J gave up 8 bases, with 18 bases separating them. CDR3: CASSSRSPSFDEQFF. DNA for the CDR3: TGCGCCAGCAGCTCTAGGAGCCCCTCGTTCGATGAGCAGTTCTTC.

The chain is built from TRBV6-5 and TRBJ1-6; 7 nucleotides agree with TRBD1. J gave up 7 bases and V 5 bases, and 5 bases lay outside the gene matches. CDR3 length: 14 amino acids. Germline CDR1 is MNHEY and CDR2 is SVGAGI. The CDR3 here is CASSPYRGNSPLHF. DNA for the CDR3: TGTGCCAGCAGTCCTTACAGGGGAAATTCACCCCTCCACTTT.

This sequence joins TRBV30 and TRBJ2-1; 12 positions match TRBD2. The CDR3 length is 14 residues. Germline V gene data show CDR1 as GTSNPN and CDR2 as SVGIG (reference sequence). Unmatched junction bases numbered 5, after V lost 2 bases and J lost 9 bases. CDR3 sequence: CAWSRLAGDSEQFF. The CDR3 nucleotides read TGTGCCTGGAGTCGACTAGCGGGAGACAGTGAGCAGTTCTTC.

The rearrangement uses TRBV6-6 and TRBJ1-5, with unresolved D. This CDR3 contains 12 residues. The germline V gene encodes CDR1 MNHNY and CDR2 SVGAGI (reference sequence). V was clipped by 11 bases and J by 10 bases, with 18 bases between them. The CDR3 DNA reads as TGTGCCCTCGGAACAGCTATCAGCCCCCAGCATTTT. This gives the protein CALGTAISPQHF.

The chain has TRBV27 and TRBJ2-2, with 7 bases fitting TRBD2. From germline, CDR1 is MNHEY and CDR2 SMNVEV (reference sequence). The CDR3 totals 15 residues. V was clipped by 6 bases and J by 4 bases; unmatched bases: 8. The CDR3 DNA reads TGTGCCAGCAGCCTCCTGGGGGGGTTCACCGGGGAGCTGTTTTTT. The encoded protein is CASSLLGGFTGELFF.

In this sample, this clone turned up once. The CDR3 DNA sequence: TGTGCCAGCGCTACGCAAGCGGGGGTTCAAGAGACCCAGTACTTC. It yields the protein CASATQAGVQETQYF. The chain combines TRBV6-5 with TRBJ2-5, with 8 bases aligning to TRBD2. Per the germline V gene, CDR1 is MNHEY and CDR2 is SVGAGI. The trim removed 8 bases at V and 2 bases at J, leaving 10 bases unmatched. This CDR3 comprises 15 residues.

The CDR3: CASSSTGGAYQPQHF. The CDR3 nucleotides read TGTGCCAGCAGTTCAACAGGGGGCGCTTACCAGCCCCAGCATTTT. The chain couples TRBV28 to TRBJ1-5; 9 bases agree with TRBD1. The trim removed 4 bases at V and 7 bases at J, leaving 8 bases unmatched. The CDR3 is 15 residues long. Germline V CDR1 and CDR2: MDHEN, SYDVKM.

The V and J genes are TRBV27 and TRBJ1-5, with unresolved D. The germline gives CDR1 MNHEY, CDR2 SMNVEV (reference sequence). This CDR3 has 16 residues. The germline V and J ends were trimmed by 2 bases and 0 bases, with 11 bases remaining between them. Here the CDR3 reads CASSLGPQYSNQPQHF. The DNA of the CDR3 is TGTGCCAGCAGTTTAGGTCCTCAGTATAGCAATCAGCCCCAGCATTTT.

This clone was found once. This chain connects TRBV30 to TRBJ1-5, with D unclear. Germline V lookup: CDR1 GTSNPN, CDR2 SVGIG (reference sequence). V was clipped by 1 base and J by 3 bases, with 16 bases between them. The CDR3 covers 16 residues. CDR3 nucleotide sequence: TGTGCCTGGAGTGCCTTGGCCAATCGAAACAATCAGCCCCAGCATTTT. Translated, it gives CAWSALANRNNQPQHF.

The chain employs TRBV18 and TRBJ1-5; D unclear. Trimming took 1 base from V and 7 from J, leaving 8 bases between them. CDR1 and CDR2 (germline): KGHSH, LQKENI. CDR3 length: 13 amino acids. CDR3 DNA sequence: TGTGCCAGCTCACCACTAACGAGCCAGCCCCAGCATTTT. Protein product: CASSPLTSQPQHF.